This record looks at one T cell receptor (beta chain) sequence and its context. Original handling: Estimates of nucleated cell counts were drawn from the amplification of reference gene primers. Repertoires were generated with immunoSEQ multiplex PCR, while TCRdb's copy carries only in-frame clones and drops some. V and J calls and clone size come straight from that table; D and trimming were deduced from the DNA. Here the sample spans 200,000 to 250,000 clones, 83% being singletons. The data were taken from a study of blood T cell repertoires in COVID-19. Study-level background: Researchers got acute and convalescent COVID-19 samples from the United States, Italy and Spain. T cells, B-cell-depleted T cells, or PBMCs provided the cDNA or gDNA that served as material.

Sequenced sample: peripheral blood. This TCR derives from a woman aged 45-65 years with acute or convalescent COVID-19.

This CDR3 reads CASSPDRTAGNQPQHF. DNA for the CDR3: TGTGCCAGTAGTCCTGATCGGACAGCAGGCAATCAGCCCCAGCATTTT. The V call is TRBV19, the J call TRBJ1-5; D perhaps matches TRBD1 (6 bases). The V end was cut by 5 bases, the J end by 2 bases, with 16 bases between. This CDR3 contains 16 residues. From germline, CDR1 is LNHDA and CDR2 SQIVND (reference sequence).